This T cell receptor (beta chain) was recovered during a study of blood T cell repertoires in COVID-19. Study at large: Spain, Italy and the United States supplied samples that represented acute and convalescent COVID-19. From T cells, B-cell-depleted T cells, or PBMCs came the material, which was cDNA or gDNA.

Per the original data handling: Amplification with reference gene primers provided the estimates of nucleated cell counts. Libraries were prepared by immunoSEQ multiplex PCR; TCRdb keeps only in-frame clonotypes and omits some of them. V, J and clone size were drawn from that table, and D and trimming were deduced from the DNA. This table holds about 150,000 clones, about 85% found once. The CDR3 is 18 amino acids. Deletions cut 5 bases from V and 2 bases from J, with 21 bases between. Germline values: CDR1 SEHNR, CDR2 FQNEAQ (reference sequence). The chain has TRBV7-9 and TRBJ1-4, with a tentative D call TRBD1 (5 bases). The TCR originated in a man aged 55 to 69 with COVID-19, enrolled during active disease. The material sequenced was peripheral blood. CDR3 sequence (DNA): TGTGCCAGCAGCCCTTGGATAGGGGCCAAAATGACTAATGAAAAACTGTTTTTT. As protein: CASSPWIGAKMTNEKLFF.